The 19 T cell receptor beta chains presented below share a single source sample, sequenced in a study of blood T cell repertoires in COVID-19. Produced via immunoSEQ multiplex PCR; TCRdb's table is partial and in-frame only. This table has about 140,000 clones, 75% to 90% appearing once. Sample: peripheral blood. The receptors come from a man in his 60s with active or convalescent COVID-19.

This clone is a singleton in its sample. The CDR3 region is CASSLSSGRSSYEQYF. In nucleotides, the CDR3 is TGTGCCAGCAGCCTAAGTAGCGGGAGGAGCTCCTACGAGCAGTACTTC. The chain recombines TRBV5-6 with TRBJ2-7; 10 bases line up with TRBD2. This CDR3 has 16 residues. Germline V gene data show CDR1 as SGHDT and CDR2 as YYEEEE. The junction had 7 bases not matched to a gene; V was cut back by 4 bases and J by 0 bases.

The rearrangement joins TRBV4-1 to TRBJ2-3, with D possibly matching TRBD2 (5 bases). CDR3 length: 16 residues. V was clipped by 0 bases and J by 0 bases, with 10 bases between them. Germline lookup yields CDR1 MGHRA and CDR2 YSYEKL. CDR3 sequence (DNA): TGCGCCAGCAGCCAAGATGGCGGGTCTAGCACAGATACGCAGTATTTT. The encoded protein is CASSQDGGSSTDTQYF.

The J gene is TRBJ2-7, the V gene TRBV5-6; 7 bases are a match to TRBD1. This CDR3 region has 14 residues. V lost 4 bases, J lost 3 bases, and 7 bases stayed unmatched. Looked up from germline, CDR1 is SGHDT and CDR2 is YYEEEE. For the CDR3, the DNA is TGTGCCAGCAGCCGGACAGGACCCCTCTACGAGCAGTACTTC. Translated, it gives CASSRTGPLYEQYF.

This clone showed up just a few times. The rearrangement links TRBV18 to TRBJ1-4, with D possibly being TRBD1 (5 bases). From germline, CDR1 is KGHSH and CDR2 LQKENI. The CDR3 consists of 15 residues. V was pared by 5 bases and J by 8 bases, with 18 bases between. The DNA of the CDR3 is TGTGCCAGCTCATCCGTACTGGCAGGGCAAGAAAAACTGTTTTTT. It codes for CASSSVLAGQEKLFF.

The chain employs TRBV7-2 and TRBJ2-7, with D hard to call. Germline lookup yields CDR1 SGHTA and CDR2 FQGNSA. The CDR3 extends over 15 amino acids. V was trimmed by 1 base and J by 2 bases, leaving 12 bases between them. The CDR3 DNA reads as TGTGCCAGCAGCTTAGGAATGCAGGCCACCTACGAGCAGTACTTC. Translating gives CASSLGMQATYEQYF.

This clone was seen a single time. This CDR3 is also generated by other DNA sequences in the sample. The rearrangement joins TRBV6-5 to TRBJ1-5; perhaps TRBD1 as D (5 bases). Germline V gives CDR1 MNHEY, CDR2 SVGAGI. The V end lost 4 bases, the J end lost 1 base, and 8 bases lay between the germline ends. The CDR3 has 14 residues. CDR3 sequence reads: CASSSTVSNQPQHF. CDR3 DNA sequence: TGTGCCAGCAGTTCGACAGTAAGCAATCAGCCCCAGCATTTT.

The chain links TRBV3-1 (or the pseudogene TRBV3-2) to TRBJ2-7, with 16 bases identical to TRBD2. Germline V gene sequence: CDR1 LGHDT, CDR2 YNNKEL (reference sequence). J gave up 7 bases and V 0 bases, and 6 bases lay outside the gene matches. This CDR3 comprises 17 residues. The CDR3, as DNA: TGTGCCAGCAGCCAAGATCTGGGGACTAGCGGGAGGGGAGAGCAGTACTTC. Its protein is CASSQDLGTSGRGEQYF.

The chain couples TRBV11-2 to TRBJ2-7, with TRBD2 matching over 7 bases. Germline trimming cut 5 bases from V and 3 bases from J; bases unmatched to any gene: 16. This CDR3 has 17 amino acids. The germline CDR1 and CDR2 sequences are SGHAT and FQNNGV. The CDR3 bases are TGTGCCAGCAGCCCAGAGGCGGGGGTGAGGTTTGGCTACGAGCAGTACTTC. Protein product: CASSPEAGVRFGYEQYF.

The CDR3 bases are TGTGCCAGCACCGTCCCAGGGGACGCAGATACGCAGTATTTT. Residues: CASTVPGDADTQYF. The chain uses TRBV7-8 and TRBJ2-3, with D perhaps TRBD1 (6 bases). CDR1 and CDR2 from the germline V gene are SGHVS and FQNEAQ. V dropped 7 bases and J dropped 4 bases, with 15 bases sitting between them. The CDR3 runs to 14 residues. The full variable domain, rest sourced from reference TRBV7-8 and TRBJ2-3, is GAGVSQSPRYKVAKRGQDVALRCDPISGHVSLFWYQQALGQGPEFLTYFQNEAQLDKSGLPSDRFFAERPEGSVSTLKIQRTQQEDSAVYLCASTVPGDADTQYFGPGTRLTVL.

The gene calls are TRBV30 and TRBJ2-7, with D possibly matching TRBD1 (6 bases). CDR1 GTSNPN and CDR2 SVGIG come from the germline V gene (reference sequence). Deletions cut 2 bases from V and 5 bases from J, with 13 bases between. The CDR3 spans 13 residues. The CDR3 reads CAWSTTGIHEQYF. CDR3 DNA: TGTGCCTGGAGTACCACAGGGATCCACGAGCAGTACTTC.

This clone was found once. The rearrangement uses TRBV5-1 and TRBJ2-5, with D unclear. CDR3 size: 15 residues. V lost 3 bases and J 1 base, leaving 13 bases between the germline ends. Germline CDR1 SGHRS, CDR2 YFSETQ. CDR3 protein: CASSSGARLQETQYF. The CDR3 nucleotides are TGCGCCAGCAGCTCCGGAGCCCGACTCCAAGAGACCCAGTACTTC. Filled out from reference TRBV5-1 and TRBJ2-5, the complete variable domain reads KAGVTQTPRYLIKTRGQQVTLSCSPISGHRSVSWYQQTPGQGLQFLFEYFSETQRNKGNFPGRFSGRQFSNSRSEMNVSTLELGDSALYLCASSSGARLQETQYFGPGTRLLVL.

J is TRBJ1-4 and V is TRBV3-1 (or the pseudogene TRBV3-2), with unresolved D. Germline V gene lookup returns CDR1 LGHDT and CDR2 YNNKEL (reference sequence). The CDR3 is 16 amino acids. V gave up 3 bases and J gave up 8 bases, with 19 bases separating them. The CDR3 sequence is CASSQAAGELEEKLFF. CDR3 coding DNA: TGTGCCAGCAGCCAGGCAGCCGGGGAATTGGAGGAAAAACTGTTTTTT.

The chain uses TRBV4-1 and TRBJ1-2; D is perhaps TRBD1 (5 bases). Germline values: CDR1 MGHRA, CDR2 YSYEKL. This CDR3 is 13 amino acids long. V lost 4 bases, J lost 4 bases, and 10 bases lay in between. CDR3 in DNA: TGCGCCAGCAGCCTCCGGGGGGTCTATGGCTACACCTTC. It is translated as CASSLRGVYGYTF.

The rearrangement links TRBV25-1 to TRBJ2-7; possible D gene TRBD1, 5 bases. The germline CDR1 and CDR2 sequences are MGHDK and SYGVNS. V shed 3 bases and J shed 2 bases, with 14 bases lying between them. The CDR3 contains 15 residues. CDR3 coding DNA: TGTGCCAGCAGTGACCTCCCAGGGTCGGCCTACGAGCAGTACTTC. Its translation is CASSDLPGSAYEQYF.

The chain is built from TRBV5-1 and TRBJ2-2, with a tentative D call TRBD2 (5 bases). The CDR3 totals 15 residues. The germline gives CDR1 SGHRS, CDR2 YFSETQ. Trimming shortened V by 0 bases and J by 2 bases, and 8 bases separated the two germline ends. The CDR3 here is CASSLVTINTGELFF. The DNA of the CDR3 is TGCGCCAGCAGCTTGGTGACTATCAACACCGGGGAGCTGTTTTTT. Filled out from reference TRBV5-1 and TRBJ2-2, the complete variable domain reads KAGVTQTPRYLIKTRGQQVTLSCSPISGHRSVSWYQQTPGQGLQFLFEYFSETQRNKGNFPGRFSGRQFSNSRSEMNVSTLELGDSALYLCASSLVTINTGELFFGEGSRLTVL.

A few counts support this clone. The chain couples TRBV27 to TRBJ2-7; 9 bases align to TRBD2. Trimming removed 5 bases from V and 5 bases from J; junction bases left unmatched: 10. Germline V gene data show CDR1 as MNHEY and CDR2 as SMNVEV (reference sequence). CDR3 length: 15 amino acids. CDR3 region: CASSTRQGGGDEQYF. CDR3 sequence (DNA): TGTGCCAGCAGTACTCGACAGGGCGGGGGGGACGAGCAGTACTTC.

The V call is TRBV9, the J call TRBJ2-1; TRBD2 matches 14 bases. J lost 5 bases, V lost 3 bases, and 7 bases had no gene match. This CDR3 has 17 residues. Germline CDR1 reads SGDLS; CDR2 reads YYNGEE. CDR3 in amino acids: CASSAGTSGSIDNEQFF. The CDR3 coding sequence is TGTGCCAGCAGCGCAGGGACTAGCGGGAGCATCGACAATGAGCAGTTCTTC.

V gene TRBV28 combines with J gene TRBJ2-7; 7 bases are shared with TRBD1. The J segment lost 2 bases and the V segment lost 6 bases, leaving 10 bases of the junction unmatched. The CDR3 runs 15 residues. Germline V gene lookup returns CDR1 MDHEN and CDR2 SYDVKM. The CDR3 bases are TGTGCCAGCAGGCCCCGGACAGGCTCGACCTACGAGCAGTACTTC. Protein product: CASRPRTGSTYEQYF.

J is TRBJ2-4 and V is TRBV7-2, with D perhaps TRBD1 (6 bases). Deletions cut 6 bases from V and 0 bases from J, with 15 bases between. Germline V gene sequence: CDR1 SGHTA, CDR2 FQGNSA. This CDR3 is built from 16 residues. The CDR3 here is CASSFIGGLAKNIQYF. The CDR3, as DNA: TGTGCCAGCAGTTTTATTGGGGGCTTAGCCAAAAACATTCAGTACTTC.